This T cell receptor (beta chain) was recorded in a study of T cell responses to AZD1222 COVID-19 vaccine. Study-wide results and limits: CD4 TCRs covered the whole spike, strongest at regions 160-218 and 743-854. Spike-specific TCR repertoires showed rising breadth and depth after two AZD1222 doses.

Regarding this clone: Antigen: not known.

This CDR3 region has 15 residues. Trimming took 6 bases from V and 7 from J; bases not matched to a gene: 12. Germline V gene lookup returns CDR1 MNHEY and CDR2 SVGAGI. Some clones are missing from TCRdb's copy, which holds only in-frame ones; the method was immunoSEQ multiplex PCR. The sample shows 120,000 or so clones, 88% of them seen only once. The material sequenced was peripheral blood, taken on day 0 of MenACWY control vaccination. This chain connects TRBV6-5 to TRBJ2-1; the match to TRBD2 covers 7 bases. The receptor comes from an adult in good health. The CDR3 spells CASSPLRTGGNEQFF. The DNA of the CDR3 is TGTGCCAGCAGCCCCCTCCGGACGGGGGGAAATGAGCAGTTCTTC.